The subject of this entry is one T cell receptor beta chain. Its specificity is unknown. The assay was immunoSEQ multiplex PCR, and TCRdb's table has in-frame clones only and misses some. The sample lists roughly 150,000 clones; about 80% were seen once. V lost 5 bases to trimming and J lost 1 base, with 19 bases between them. Germline values: CDR1 SGHTA, CDR2 FQGNSA. The CDR3 length is 17 residues. These data belong to a study of cytotoxic CD8 clonotypes in ibrutinib-treated CLL. Background on the study: Around 25 partial and 2 complete responses; at median roughly 6 years, about 14 remitted, about twelve progressed. The study's findings and limits: Clonality was higher at ibrutinib response and returned toward baseline at progression. While tracking circulating CD8+ T-cell counts, baseline clonality exceeded that of age-matched healthy donors.

This TCR was recovered from a human donor with chronic lymphocytic leukemia. The chain carries TRBV7-2 and TRBJ2-3, with D perhaps TRBD1 (6 bases). The material was PBMCs, obtained after 24 months of ibrutinib treatment. In DNA, the CDR3 is TGTGCCAGCAGCCCCGGGACACGGCCGTTCGGCACAGATACGCAGTATTTT. This encodes CASSPGTRPFGTDTQYF. Based on the CDR3 plus reference TRBV7-2 and TRBJ2-3, the full variable domain is GAGVSQSPSNKVTEKGKDVELRCDPISGHTALYWYRQSLGQGLEFLIYFQGNSAPDKSGLPSDRFSAERTGGSVSTLTIQRTQQEDSAVYLCASSPGTRPFGTDTQYFGPGTRLTVL.